The rows below give T cell receptor beta chains drawn from one sample of a study of regulatory T cells in long-lasting Graves disease. Using its own MiXCR run on the multiplex PCR reads, TCRdb lists one record per CDR3 protein. The profile covers under 700,000 distinct CDR3 sequences, with 15% to 20% appearing a single time and approximately 25% taken by the ten largest. These data were also reused for a study on T cells in Graves' hyperthyroidism and ophthalmopathy.

Sequencing was performed on peripheral blood mononuclear cells (PBMCs), taken at new diagnosis, from a patient treated with antithyroid drugs. The receptor source for this set is a woman aged 40 to 65 with Graves disease. CDR3s include the opening cysteine and the closing phenylalanine or tryptophan. A D gene is named only where the DNA matches it firmly. Size tells how often a clone was seen (once, few, many) or the class of an expanded clone, and some rows leave it out.

CDR3 DNA,CDR3 protein,J gene,clone size,D gene,V gene
TGTGCCAGCTCACCACCACAGGGTAATACAGGAAAACTGTTTTTT,CASSPPQGNTGKLFF,TRBJ1-4,.,.,TRBV18
TGTGCCAGCAGCGCCCGGGACAGTATCCTAGAGCAGTACTTC,CASSARDSILEQYF,TRBJ2-7,few,TRBD1,TRBV7-9
TGTGCCAGCAGCTTAGGGGGGCTCCGGACGCAGTATTTT,CASSLGGLRTQYF,TRBJ2-3,many,.,TRBV7-9
TGTGCCAGCAGCTTGGCCCAGGACTCTAACTATGGCTACACCTTC,CASSLAQDSNYGYTF,TRBJ1-2,.,.,TRBV5-5
TGTGCCAGCAGCCCCGATTTTAACCAAGAGACCCAGTACTTC,CASSPDFNQETQYF,TRBJ2-5,many,.,TRBV3-1
TGTGCCAGCAACACCCAGCTAGGGGCCTACAATGAGCAGTTCTTC,CASNTQLGAYNEQFF,TRBJ2-1,many,.,TRBV3-1
TGCAGTGCTATCCAGGGGGGCAATAGCAATCAGCCCCAGCATTTT,CSAIQGGNSNQPQHF,TRBJ1-5,few,TRBD1,TRBV20-1
TGTGCCAGCAGCCAAGAGCAGGATGAAAAACTGTTTTTT,CASSQEQDEKLFF,TRBJ1-4,many,.,TRBV3-1
TGTGCCAGCACCAGATCCGAAGATACGCAGTATTTT,CASTRSEDTQYF,TRBJ2-3,many,.,TRBV11-2
TGTGCCAGCAGCCAAGATAAGGGGGACAGTCACCATGGGGATACGCAGTATTTT,CASSQDKGDSHHGDTQYF,TRBJ2-3,many,TRBD1,TRBV3-1
TGTGCCAGCAGTTCTTTAGGGCACGGAACTGAAGCTTTCTTT,CASSSLGHGTEAFF,TRBJ1-1,many,.,TRBV12-3/TRBV12-4
TGTGCCAGCATTTCTCACGGAGGGTCCTACGAGCAGTACTTC,CASISHGGSYEQYF,TRBJ2-7,many,.,TRBV6-1
TGTGCCAGCAGTTCTCGACAGGGCCTCTCTGGAAACACCATATATTTT,CASSSRQGLSGNTIYF,TRBJ1-3,many,TRBD1,TRBV12-3/TRBV12-4
TGTGCCAGCAGGCGTACGGACACCGGGGAGCTGTTTTTT,CASRRTDTGELFF,TRBJ2-2,many,.,TRBV28
TGTGCCAGCAGCGTTGGTCAGAGCCCCTACGAGCAGTACTTC,CASSVGQSPYEQYF,TRBJ2-7,many,.,TRBV9
TGTGCCAGCAGTAAAAGGGGGGACTCTTATGGCTACACCTTC,CASSKRGDSYGYTF,TRBJ1-2,many,.,TRBV2
TGTGCCAGCAGCTTAGACAGGGGCAGCTATGGCTACACCTTC,CASSLDRGSYGYTF,TRBJ1-2,few,TRBD1,TRBV7-3
TGTGCCAGCAGTGAACAGGGAGTGTTGGTTGATACGCAGTATTTT,CASSEQGVLVDTQYF,TRBJ2-3,.,.,TRBV6-1
TGTGCCAGCAGTTTAATGCCAGACATGAACACTGAAGCTTTCTTT,CASSLMPDMNTEAFF,TRBJ1-1,many,.,TRBV27
TGTGCCAGCAGACGTGGCTCCTCTAGCACCGGGGAGCTGTTTTTT,CASRRGSSSTGELFF,TRBJ2-2,many,.,TRBV11-3
TGTGCCAGCAGGACGGGACAGGGGGTTTACAATGAGCAGTTCTTC,CASRTGQGVYNEQFF,TRBJ2-1,many,TRBD1,TRBV6-1
TGTGCCAGCAGCCAAGCGGAGCGGGTTCGTCATGGCTACACCTTC,CASSQAERVRHGYTF,TRBJ1-2,.,.,TRBV3-1
TGTGCCACCAGCCGGGGGCGGGCTAATGAAAAACTGTTTTTT,CATSRGRANEKLFF,TRBJ1-4,.,.,TRBV15
TGCAGTGCTAGAGGGGTAGGGGATGGCTACACCTTC,CSARGVGDGYTF,TRBJ1-2,few,.,TRBV20-1
TGTGCCAGCAGTTTGGAAGGAGTCGAGCAGTACTTC,CASSLEGVEQYF,TRBJ2-7,many,.,TRBV12-3/TRBV12-4
TGTGCCATCAGTGACCAGGGGAGGCGGAACACCGGGGAGCTGTTTTTT,CAISDQGRRNTGELFF,TRBJ2-2,.,.,TRBV10-3
TGCGCCAGCAGCCCCTTGCGGACGAACACTGAAGCTTTCTTT,CASSPLRTNTEAFF,TRBJ1-1,.,.,TRBV5-1
TGTGCCAGCAGTTACTTAGGAGCGGGACCACACCCCCGTGAGCAGTTCTTC,CASSYLGAGPHPREQFF,TRBJ2-1,many,TRBD2,TRBV6-6
TGTGCCATCACCCTGAGCCCGGACGCCTACGAGCAGTACTTC,CAITLSPDAYEQYF,TRBJ2-7,few,.,TRBV10-3
TGTGCCAGCAGCCAAGAGGGGACCTGGGCCAAAAACATTCAGTACTTC,CASSQEGTWAKNIQYF,TRBJ2-4,many,.,TRBV4-2
TGTGCCAGCGGTTTTGGACAGCCTTACTATGGCTACACCTTC,CASGFGQPYYGYTF,TRBJ1-2,many,.,TRBV6-5
TGTGCCAGCAGCTCCATGACAGGGCCGAACACTGAAGCTTTCTTT,CASSSMTGPNTEAFF,TRBJ1-1,few,TRBD1,TRBV5-4
TGTGCCAGCATCATCGGGGGTACCGGGGAGCTGTTTTTT,CASIIGGTGELFF,TRBJ2-2,many,.,TRBV6-1
TGTGCCAGCAGCTTAGACGGCGGCTTATTACAGCCCCAGCATTTT,CASSLDGGLLQPQHF,TRBJ1-5,.,.,TRBV7-9
TGTGCCATCACCCCGGACCGCTACGAGCAGTACTTC,CAITPDRYEQYF,TRBJ2-7,many,.,TRBV10-3
TGTGCCAGCAGCCTAGAACCGGGACAGTCAGGCGAGCAGTACTTC,CASSLEPGQSGEQYF,TRBJ2-7,few,TRBD1,TRBV4-2
TGTGCCAGCAGCTTCTCAGAACAGGGGCCCTACGAGCAGTACTTC,CASSFSEQGPYEQYF,TRBJ2-7,few,TRBD1,TRBV13
TGTGCCAGCAGCAAAACAGGCCCCCTTGGCTACACCTTC,CASSKTGPLGYTF,TRBJ1-2,few,.,TRBV5-6
TGTGCCAGCAGCACGGGGACAGCTAGCTATGGCTACACCTTC,CASSTGTASYGYTF,TRBJ1-2,.,TRBD1,TRBV11-1
TGTGCCAGCAGTATCACAGGGGGGAACACCGGGGAGCTGTTTTTT,CASSITGGNTGELFF,TRBJ2-2,.,TRBD1,TRBV27
TGTGCCAGCAGACCTTGGGACACGCCAGGACAGGCTAACTATGGCTACACCTTC,CASRPWDTPGQANYGYTF,TRBJ1-2,many,TRBD1,TRBV28
TGTGCCAGCAGCCTTAGACAGGGACTTAACAATGAGCAGTTCTTC,CASSLRQGLNNEQFF,TRBJ2-1,few,.,TRBV3-1
TGTGCCAGCAGAAGCCACAGGGAATCAACGAACTATGGCTACACCTTC,CASRSHRESTNYGYTF,TRBJ1-2,many,.,TRBV28
TGCGCCAGCAGTCGTCTAGCGGGGGATCCCACAAATACGCAGTATTTT,CASSRLAGDPTNTQYF,TRBJ2-3,many,TRBD2,TRBV10-2
TGTGCCAGCAGCTTAGTAACAGGGGGATACGGGGCCAACGTCCTGACTTTC,CASSLVTGGYGANVLTF,TRBJ2-6,many,TRBD1,TRBV7-8
TGTGCCAGCAGCCAAGGGGCGAATCACTATGGCTACACCTTC,CASSQGANHYGYTF,TRBJ1-2,.,.,TRBV7-2
TGTGCCAGCACCCTACAGGGGGGCTTTGTCACTGAAGCTTTCTTT,CASTLQGGFVTEAFF,TRBJ1-1,.,TRBD1,TRBV12-3/TRBV12-4
TGTGCCAGCAGCTTAGGGGGCCAGGGGAGGCGGAATGAGCAGTTCTTC,CASSLGGQGRRNEQFF,TRBJ2-1,many,.,TRBV7-9
TGTGCCAGCAGTTATAGGCGGGGGGCAGATGGCTACACCTTC,CASSYRRGADGYTF,TRBJ1-2,.,.,TRBV6-2/TRBV6-3
TGCAGTGCTAGAGACAGGGGGCGCACAGATACGCAGTATTTT,CSARDRGRTDTQYF,TRBJ2-3,many,TRBD1,TRBV20-1
TGTGCCAGCACCTTGACAGGGGTCAATCAGCCCCAGCATTTT,CASTLTGVNQPQHF,TRBJ1-5,many,TRBD1,TRBV6-1
TGCGCCAGCAGCTTGGAGCCACAACCGACGGATACGCAGTATTTT,CASSLEPQPTDTQYF,TRBJ2-3,once,.,TRBV5-1
TGTGCCAGCAGCATAAATGGAGGCTCCTCCGGGGAGCTGTTTTTT,CASSINGGSSGELFF,TRBJ2-2,.,.,TRBV3-1
TGCGCCAGCAGCTTGGATTGGACAGAAAGACTAAACTCTGGAAACACCATATATTTT,CASSLDWTERLNSGNTIYF,TRBJ1-3,.,.,TRBV5-1